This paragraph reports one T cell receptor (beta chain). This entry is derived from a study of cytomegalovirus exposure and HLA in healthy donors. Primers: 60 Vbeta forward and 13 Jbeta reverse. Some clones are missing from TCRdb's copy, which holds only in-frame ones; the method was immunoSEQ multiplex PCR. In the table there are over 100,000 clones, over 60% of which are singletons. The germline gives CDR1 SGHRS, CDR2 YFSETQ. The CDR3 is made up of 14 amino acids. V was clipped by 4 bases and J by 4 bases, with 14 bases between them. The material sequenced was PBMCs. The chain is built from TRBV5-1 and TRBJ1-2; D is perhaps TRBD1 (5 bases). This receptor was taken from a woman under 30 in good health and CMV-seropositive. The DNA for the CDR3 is TGCGCCAGCAGCCCAGACCGGACAATCTATGGCTACACCTTC. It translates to CASSPDRTIYGYTF.